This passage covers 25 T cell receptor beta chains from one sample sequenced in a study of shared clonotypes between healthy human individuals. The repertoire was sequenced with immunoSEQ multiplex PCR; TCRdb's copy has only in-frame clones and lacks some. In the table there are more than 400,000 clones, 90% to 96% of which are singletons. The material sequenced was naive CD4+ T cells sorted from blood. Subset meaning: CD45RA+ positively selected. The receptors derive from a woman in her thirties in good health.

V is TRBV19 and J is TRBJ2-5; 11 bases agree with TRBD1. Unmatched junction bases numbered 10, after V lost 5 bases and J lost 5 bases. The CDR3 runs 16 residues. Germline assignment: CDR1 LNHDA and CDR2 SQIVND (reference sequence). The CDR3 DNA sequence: TGTGCCAGTAGTGCGTGGACAGGGGGCGCGAGGGAGACCCAGTACTTC. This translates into CASSAWTGGARETQYF.

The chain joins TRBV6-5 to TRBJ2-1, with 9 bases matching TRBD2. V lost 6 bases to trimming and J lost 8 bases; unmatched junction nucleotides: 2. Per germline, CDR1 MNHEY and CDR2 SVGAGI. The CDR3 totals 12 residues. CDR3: CASRSGRYEQFF. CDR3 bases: TGTGCCAGCAGAAGCGGGAGGTATGAGCAGTTCTTC.

Here the CDR3 DNA reads TGTGCCAGCAAGGGGCTAGCGGGAGAGGAGAACGAGCAGTACTTC. Protein: CASKGLAGEENEQYF. The chain links TRBV21-1 to TRBJ2-7; TRBD2 is taken as the D call from the table, unchecked against the DNA. TRBV21-1 is classified as a pseudogene. This CDR3 spans 15 amino acids.

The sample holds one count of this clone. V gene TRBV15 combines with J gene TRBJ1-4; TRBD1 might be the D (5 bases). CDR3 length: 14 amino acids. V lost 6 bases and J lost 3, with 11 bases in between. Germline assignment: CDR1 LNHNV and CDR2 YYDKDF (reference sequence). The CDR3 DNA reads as TGTGCCACCAGAGATTTAGGGGCTAATGAAAAACTGTTTTTT. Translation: CATRDLGANEKLFF.

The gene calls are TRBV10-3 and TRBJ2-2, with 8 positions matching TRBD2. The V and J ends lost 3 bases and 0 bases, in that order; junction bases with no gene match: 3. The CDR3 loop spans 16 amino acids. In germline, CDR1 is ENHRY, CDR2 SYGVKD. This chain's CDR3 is CAISEGGRTNTGELFF. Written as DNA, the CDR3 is TGTGCCATCAGTGAAGGCGGGAGGACGAACACCGGGGAGCTGTTTTTT.

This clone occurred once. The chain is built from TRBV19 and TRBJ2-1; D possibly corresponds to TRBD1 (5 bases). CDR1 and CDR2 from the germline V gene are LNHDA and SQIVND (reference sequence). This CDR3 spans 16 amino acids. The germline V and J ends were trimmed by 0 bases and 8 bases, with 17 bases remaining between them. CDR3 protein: CASSIDPTGPRDEQFF. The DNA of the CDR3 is TGTGCCAGTAGTATAGATCCCACAGGACCTAGGGATGAGCAGTTCTTC.

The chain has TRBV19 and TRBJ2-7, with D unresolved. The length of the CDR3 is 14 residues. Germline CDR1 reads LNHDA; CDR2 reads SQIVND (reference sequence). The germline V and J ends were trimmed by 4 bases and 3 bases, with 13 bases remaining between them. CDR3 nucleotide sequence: TGTGCCAGTAGTAAACCGGGCCTTAACTACGAGCAGTACTTC. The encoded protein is CASSKPGLNYEQYF.

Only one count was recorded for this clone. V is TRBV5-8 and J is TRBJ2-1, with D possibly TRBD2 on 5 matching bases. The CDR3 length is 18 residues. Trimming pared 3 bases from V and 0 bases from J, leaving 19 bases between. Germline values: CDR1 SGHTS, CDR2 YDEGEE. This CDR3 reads CASSSKNEGRFSYNEQFF. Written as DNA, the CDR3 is TGTGCCAGCAGCTCCAAGAACGAAGGGAGATTCTCCTACAATGAGCAGTTCTTC.

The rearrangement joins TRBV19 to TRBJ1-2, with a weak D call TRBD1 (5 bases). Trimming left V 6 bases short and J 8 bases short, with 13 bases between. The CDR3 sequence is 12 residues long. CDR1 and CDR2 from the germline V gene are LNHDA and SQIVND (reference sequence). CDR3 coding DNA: TGTGCCAGTAGCAATCCACCAGGGGGCTACACCTTC. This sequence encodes CASSNPPGGYTF.

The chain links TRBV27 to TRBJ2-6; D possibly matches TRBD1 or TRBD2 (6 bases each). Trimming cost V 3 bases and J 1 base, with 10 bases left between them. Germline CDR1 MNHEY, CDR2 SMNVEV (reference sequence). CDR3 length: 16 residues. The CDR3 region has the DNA TGTGCCAGCAGTTTGCAGGGGACTTCTGGGGCCAACGTCCTGACTTTC. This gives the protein CASSLQGTSGANVLTF.

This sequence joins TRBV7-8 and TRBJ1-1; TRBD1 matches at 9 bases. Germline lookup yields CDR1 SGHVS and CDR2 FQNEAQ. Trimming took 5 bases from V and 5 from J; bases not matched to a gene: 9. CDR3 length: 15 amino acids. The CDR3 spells CASSIRDRETTEAFF. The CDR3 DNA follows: TGTGCCAGCAGCATCCGGGACAGGGAAACGACTGAAGCTTTCTTT.

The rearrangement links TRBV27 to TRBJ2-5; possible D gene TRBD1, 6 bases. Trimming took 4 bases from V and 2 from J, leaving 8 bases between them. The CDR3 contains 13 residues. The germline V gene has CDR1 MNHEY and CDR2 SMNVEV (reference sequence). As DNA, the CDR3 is TGTGCCAGCAGTTGGACAGAACAAGAGACCCAGTACTTC. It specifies CASSWTEQETQYF.

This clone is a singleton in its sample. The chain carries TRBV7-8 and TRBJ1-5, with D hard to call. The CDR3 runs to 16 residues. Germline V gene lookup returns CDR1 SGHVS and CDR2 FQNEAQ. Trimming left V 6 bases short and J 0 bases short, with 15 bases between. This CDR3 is CASSGLDRHSNQPQHF. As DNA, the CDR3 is TGTGCCAGCAGTGGTCTCGATAGACATAGCAATCAGCCCCAGCATTTT.

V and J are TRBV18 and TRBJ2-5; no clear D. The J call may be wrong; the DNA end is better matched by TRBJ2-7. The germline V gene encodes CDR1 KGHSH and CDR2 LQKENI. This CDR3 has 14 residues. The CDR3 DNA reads TGTGCCAGCTCACCGGCAGGCTTGTACGGCGAGCAGTACTTC. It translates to CASSPAGLYGEQYF.

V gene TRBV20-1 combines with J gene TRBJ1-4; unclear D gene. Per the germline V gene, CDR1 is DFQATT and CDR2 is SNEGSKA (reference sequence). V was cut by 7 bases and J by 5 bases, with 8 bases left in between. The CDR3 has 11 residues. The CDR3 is CSVPGNEKLFF. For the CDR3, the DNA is TGCAGTGTCCCGGGGAATGAAAAACTGTTTTTT.

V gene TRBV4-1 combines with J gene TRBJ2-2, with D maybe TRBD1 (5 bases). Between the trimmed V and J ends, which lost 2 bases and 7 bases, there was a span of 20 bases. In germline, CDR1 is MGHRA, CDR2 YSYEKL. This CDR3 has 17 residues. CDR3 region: CASSQTPRILGDGELFF. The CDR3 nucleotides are TGCGCCAGCAGCCAAACCCCCCGCATCTTAGGGGACGGGGAGCTGTTTTTT.

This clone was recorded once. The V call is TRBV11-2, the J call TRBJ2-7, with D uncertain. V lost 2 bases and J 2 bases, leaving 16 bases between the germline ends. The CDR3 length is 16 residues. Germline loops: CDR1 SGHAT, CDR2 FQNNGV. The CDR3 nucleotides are TGTGCCAGCAGCTTAAGGGCCGCGGTCGGAACCTACGAGCAGTACTTC. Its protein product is CASSLRAAVGTYEQYF.

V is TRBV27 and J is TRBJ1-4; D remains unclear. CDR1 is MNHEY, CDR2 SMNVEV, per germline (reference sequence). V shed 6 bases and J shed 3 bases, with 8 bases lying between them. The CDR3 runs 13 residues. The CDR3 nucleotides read TGTGCCAGCAGCATGTCAGCTAATGAAAAACTGTTTTTT. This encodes CASSMSANEKLFF. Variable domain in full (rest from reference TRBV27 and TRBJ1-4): EAQVTQNPRYLITVTGKKLTVTCSQNMNHEYMSWYRQDPGLGLRQIYYSMNVEVTDKGDVPEGYKVSRKEKRNFPLILESPSPNQTSLYFCASSMSANEKLFFGSGTQLSVL.

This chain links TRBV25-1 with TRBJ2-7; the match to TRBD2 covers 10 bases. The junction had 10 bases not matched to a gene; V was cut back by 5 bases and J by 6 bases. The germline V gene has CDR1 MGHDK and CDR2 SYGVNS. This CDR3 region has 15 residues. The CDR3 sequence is CASSPSGSDWSEQYF. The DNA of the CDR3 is TGTGCCAGCAGTCCTAGCGGGAGCGATTGGTCCGAGCAGTACTTC.

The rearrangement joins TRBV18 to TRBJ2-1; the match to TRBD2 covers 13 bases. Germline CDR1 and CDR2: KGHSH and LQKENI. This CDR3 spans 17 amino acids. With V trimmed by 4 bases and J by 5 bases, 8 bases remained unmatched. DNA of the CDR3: TGTGCCAGCTCACTCAACCCGACTAGCGGGAGGAACAATGAGCAGTTCTTC. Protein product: CASSLNPTSGRNNEQFF.

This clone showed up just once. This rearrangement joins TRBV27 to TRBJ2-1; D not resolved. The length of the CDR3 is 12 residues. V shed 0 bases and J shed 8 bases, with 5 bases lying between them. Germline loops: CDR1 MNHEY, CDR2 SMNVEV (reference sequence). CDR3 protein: CASSLSGHEQFF. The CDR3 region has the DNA TGTGCCAGCAGTTTATCAGGCCATGAGCAGTTCTTC.

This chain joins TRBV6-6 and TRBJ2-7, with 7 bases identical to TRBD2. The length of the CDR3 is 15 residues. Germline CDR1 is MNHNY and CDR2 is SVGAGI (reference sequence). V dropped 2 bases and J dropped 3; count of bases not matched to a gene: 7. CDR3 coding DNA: TGTGCCAGCAGTTACAGGTTTGGGACTAACTACGAGCAGTACTTC. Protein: CASSYRFGTNYEQYF.

The CDR3 DNA reads TGCGCCAGCAGCACTGATGGGCATCAAGAGACCCAGTACTTC. Translation gives CASSTDGHQETQYF. V and J are TRBV5-1 and TRBJ2-5, with no clear D. This CDR3 comprises 14 residues. V lost 4 bases and J lost 2, with 12 bases in between. The germline CDR1 and CDR2 sequences are SGHRS and YFSETQ.

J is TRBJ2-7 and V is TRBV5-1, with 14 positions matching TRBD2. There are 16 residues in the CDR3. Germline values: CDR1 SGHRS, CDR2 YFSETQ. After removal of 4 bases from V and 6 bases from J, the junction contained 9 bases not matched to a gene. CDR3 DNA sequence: TGCGCCAGCAGCCCCGACAGGGGACTAGCGGGAGCCGAGCAGTACTTC. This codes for CASSPDRGLAGAEQYF.

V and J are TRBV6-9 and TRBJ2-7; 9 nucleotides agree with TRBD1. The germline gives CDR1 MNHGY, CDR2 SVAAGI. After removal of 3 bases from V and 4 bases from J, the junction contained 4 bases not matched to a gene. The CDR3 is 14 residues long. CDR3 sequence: CASSYKGTGYEQYF. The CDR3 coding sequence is TGTGCCAGCAGTTACAAAGGGACAGGGTACGAGCAGTACTTC.